This entry features one T cell receptor (beta chain) sequence. With 4 bases removed from V and 6 bases from J, the gap between germline ends came to 18 bases. In germline, CDR1 is SGHVS, CDR2 FQNEAQ. The CDR3 extends over 16 amino acids. Here immunoSEQ multiplex PCR was the method, and the copy in TCRdb shows in-frame clones only, minus some. The table has about 190,000 clones, 65% to 80% seen once; the top ten hold roughly an eighth. The sample is drawn from a study of blood T cell repertoires in COVID-19. In the study overall: The United States, Italy and Spain were the sources of the acute and convalescent COVID-19 samples.

Material: peripheral blood. The chain carries TRBV7-8 and TRBJ2-2; possible D gene TRBD1, 6 bases. The clonotype comes from a woman in her forties or fifties with acute or convalescent COVID-19. The CDR3: CASSSSRGTLPGELFF. DNA of the CDR3: TGTGCCAGCAGCTCCAGTAGGGGGACCCTCCCCGGGGAGCTGTTTTTT.